The present T cell receptor (beta chain) was sequenced within a study of CD4 T cells in relation to SARS-CoV-2 and coronaviruses. To note about this clone: Its cognate antigen is unknown.

TCRdb's table, derived via immunoSEQ multiplex PCR, lists solely in-frame clones and lacks some. The sample holds some 11,000 clones, about 90% seen once. With V trimmed by 5 bases and J by 5 bases, 1 base remained unmatched. The V gene's germline CDR1 is SGHTA and CDR2 FQGTGA. The CDR3 is 13 residues long. General study points: In around 67% of donors, memory CD4+ clonotypes crossrecognized SARS-CoV-2 and at least one common cold coronavirus spike. Crossreactive clones expanded significantly less to SARS-CoV-2 than monoreactive clones.

The chain couples TRBV7-3 to TRBJ1-1, with 11 positions matching TRBD1. Source material: naive CD4+ T cells from PBMCs. The subset here: naive CD4+ T cells isolated by negative enrichment. The clonotype was recovered from an adult with COVID-19. For the CDR3, the DNA is TGTGCCAGCAGCGGGGACAGGGGGACTGAAGCTTTCTTT. This sequence encodes CASSGDRGTEAFF.